The rows below give T cell receptor beta chains drawn from one sample of a study of cytomegalovirus exposure and HLA in healthy donors. Method: immunoSEQ multiplex PCR; TCRdb's copy keeps in-frame clones and lacks some. This table has about 63,000 clones, around four fifths appearing once. Sequencing was carried out using PBMCs. The receptor set was obtained from a woman aged 25 to 39 in good health and CMV-seronegative. Both conserved end residues are part of each CDR3. The D gene is left open where the match is weak. Where a row states a size, it is once, few, many or the class of an expanded clone; other rows omit it.

TRBJ1-1,NA,NA,TRBV30,TGTGCCTGGAGTGTAGCGGGTAAGGACACTGAAGCTTTCTTT,CAWSVAGKDTEAFF
TRBJ1-4,NA,NA,TRBV19,TGTGCCAGTAGTATACCGGGGAAGAATGAAAAACTGTTTTTT,CASSIPGKNEKLFF
TRBJ1-2,NA,TRBD1,TRBV27,TGTGCCAGCAGTCCACGTCCGGGACAGGGAAAATTCAACTATGGCTACACCTTC,CASSPRPGQGKFNYGYTF
TRBJ1-3,NA,TRBD1,TRBV7-6,TGTGCCAGCAGCTTAGGACAGGGAGTAAACACCATATATTTT,CASSLGQGVNTIYF
TRBJ2-3,NA,TRBD1,TRBV11-3,TGTGCCAGCAGCCCCGGGACAGGGAGGACAGATACGCAGTATTTT,CASSPGTGRTDTQYF
TRBJ1-1,once,TRBD1,TRBV11-2,TGTGCCAGCAGCCTCAGGGGGTCTGAAGCTTTCTTT,CASSLRGSEAFF
TRBJ1-6,few,TRBD1,TRBV4-1,TGCGCCAGCAGCCAAGACGTCCTAAGAACAGGGGGCTATAATTCACCCCTCCACTTT,CASSQDVLRTGGYNSPLHF
TRBJ2-4,NA,NA,TRBV9,TGTGCCAGCAGCGTTAATACACTCGCGGACATTCAGTACTTC,CASSVNTLADIQYF
TRBJ1-1,NA,TRBD1,TRBV7-9,TGTGCCAGCACCTTCGCGGACAGGAACATGAACACTGAAGCTTTCTTT,CASTFADRNMNTEAFF
TRBJ1-2,once,NA,TRBV6-5,TGTGCCAGCAGTTACAAAGGGGCAAGGGGCTACACCTTC,CASSYKGARGYTF
TRBJ1-1,NA,TRBD1,TRBV4-3,TGCGCCAGCAGCCAATGGGGGGACAGACGTACTGAAGCTTTCTTT,CASSQWGDRRTEAFF
TRBJ1-4,NA,NA,TRBV5-1,TGCGCCAGCAGCGTACGCCGAAATCTGGGACAAAATGAAAAACTGTTTTTT,CASSVRRNLGQNEKLFF
TRBJ1-5,NA,NA,TRBV7-6,TGTGCCAGCAGCCCACGAGGTGAGCCCCAGCATTTT,CASSPRGEPQHF
TRBJ1-2,NA,TRBD1,TRBV5-4,TGTGCCAGCAGCTTAAAGGGGGCACCGGCCTATGGCTACACCTTC,CASSLKGAPAYGYTF
TRBJ2-3,NA,TRBD1,TRBV10-3,TGTGCCATCAAGGGCGGGACAGGGAGTGATACGCAGTATTTT,CAIKGGTGSDTQYF
TRBJ2-5,NA,NA,TRBV11-3,TGTGCCAGCAGCTTAGAGCGGTCGTACCAAGAGACCCAGTACTTC,CASSLERSYQETQYF
TRBJ2-7,NA,NA,TRBV7-2,TGTGCCAGCAGCTTAGTGTGGGGGGAGTCCTACGAGCAGTACTTC,CASSLVWGESYEQYF
TRBJ2-2,few,TRBD2,TRBV5-4,TGTGCCAGCAGCTTTGGGACTAGCGGGTTCACCGGGGAGCTGTTTTTT,CASSFGTSGFTGELFF
TRBJ1-2,NA,NA,TRBV19,TGTGCCACCACGCACACGGGAGGCGATGGCTACACCTTC,CATTHTGGDGYTF
TRBJ2-1,NA,TRBD2,TRBV5-1,TGCGCCAGCAGCCTTAGCGGGGGGGCCTACAATGAGCAGTTCTTC,CASSLSGGAYNEQFF
TRBJ1-1,NA,TRBD1,TRBV6-1,TGTGCCAGCAGTGGGGGACAGGGGGCGCATGCGACTGAAGCTTTCTTT,CASSGGQGAHATEAFF
TRBJ2-7,NA,TRBD1,TRBV15,TGTGCCACCAGCAGTCAGGACAGGGACTTGTCCTACGAGCAGTACTTC,CATSSQDRDLSYEQYF
TRBJ2-1,NA,TRBD2,TRBV11-3,TGTGCCAGCAGTCGCTTACCTGGACTAGCGGTGAATGAGCAGTTCTTC,CASSRLPGLAVNEQFF
TRBJ2-3,NA,NA,TRBV25-1,TGTGCCAGCACTTCAGACAAAACAGATACGCAGTATTTT,CASTSDKTDTQYF
TRBJ1-5,NA,TRBD1,TRBV30,TGTGCCTGGAGTTCAGACAGGGGTTATAGCAATCAGCCCCAGCATTTT,CAWSSDRGYSNQPQHF
TRBJ1-2,NA,NA,TRBV28,TGTGCCAGCAGTATTACAGACAACTATGGCTACACCTTC,CASSITDNYGYTF
TRBJ2-5,NA,NA,TRBV15,TGTGCCACCAGCACTCGGACGGGGGAGACCCAGTACTTC,CATSTRTGETQYF
TRBJ2-5,NA,TRBD2,TRBV5-1,TGCGCCAGCAGCTTGGCCGGGACTAGCGGGAGTGGTGAAGAGACCCAGTACTTC,CASSLAGTSGSGEETQYF
TRBJ1-2,NA,NA,TRBV6-5,TGTGCCAGCAGTTACACAAACGGCCCGGGGGGGCATGGCTACACCTTC,CASSYTNGPGGHGYTF
TRBJ2-7,NA,TRBD2,TRBV5-6,TGTGCCAGCAGCTTGTTGAGCGGGAGCTACTCCTACGAGCAGTACTTC,CASSLLSGSYSYEQYF
TRBJ2-5,NA,TRBD1,TRBV2,TGTGCCAGCAGCAGACTTTCCGGGACAGGGCAAGAGACCCAGTACTTC,CASSRLSGTGQETQYF
TRBJ1-1,once,NA,TRBV18,TGTGCCAGCTCACCGGGTCGACTTGGGGCGGACACTGAAGCTTTCTTT,CASSPGRLGADTEAFF
TRBJ2-3,NA,TRBD2,TRBV6-1,TGTGCCAGCAGTGAATGGGTCGGGAGGCATGCAGATACGCAGTATTTT,CASSEWVGRHADTQYF
TRBJ2-4,NA,TRBD2,TRBV9,TGTGCCACCGGAGCGGGGGGGCCTAGGGACATTCAGTACTTC,CATGAGGPRDIQYF
TRBJ1-5,NA,NA,TRBV27,TGTGCCAGCAGTGCAGGGTCAAGCAATCAGCCCCAGCATTTT,CASSAGSSNQPQHF
TRBJ1-1,NA,NA,TRBV5-5,TGTGCCAGCAGCTGGACACCTCAGAACACTGAAGCTTTCTTT,CASSWTPQNTEAFF
TRBJ2-2,NA,TRBD1,TRBV5-1,TGCGCCAGCAGTCCCGGGACAGGGGGCACCGGGGAGCTGTTTTTT,CASSPGTGGTGELFF
TRBJ1-2,NA,TRBD1,TRBV9,TGTGCCAGCACTAAAGGAAGGGACAGGGCCGACTATGGCTACACCTTC,CASTKGRDRADYGYTF
TRBJ1-1,NA,NA,TRBV29-1,TGCAGCGTTCTCCTAACAGGGAGCACTGAAGCTTTCTTT,CSVLLTGSTEAFF
TRBJ2-7,NA,TRBD1,TRBV5-1,TGCGCCAGCAGCTCCAGACAGGGAAACTACGAGCAGTACTTC,CASSSRQGNYEQYF
TRBJ2-3,NA,NA,TRBV5-6,TGTGCCAGCAGCTCTGAGGTTACAGATACGCAGTATTTT,CASSSEVTDTQYF
TRBJ1-1,NA,TRBD1,TRBV19,TGTGCCAGTAGTGCTCAGGGGGCGCAGGGGGCTTTCTTT,CASSAQGAQGAFF
TRBJ1-2,NA,NA,TRBV4-2,TGTGCCAGCAGCCAAGATAGAGGGGAGGAGCCCTATGGCTACACCTTC,CASSQDRGEEPYGYTF